This is a list of T cell receptor beta chains from one sample in a study of CD8+ T cells in alopecia areata. The method was immunoSEQ multiplex PCR; TCRdb's version includes in-frame clones alone and lacks a portion of them. The sample lists roughly 120,000 clones, less than 70% occurring once. The sequencing here drew on CD4+ T cells sorted from blood, taken at week 24, from a patient treated with tofacitinib. These receptors all stem from a human donor with alopecia areata. Each CDR3 is given with its conserved first and last residue. A D gene is named only where the DNA matches it firmly. The size of a clone is reported for some rows only, either as once, few or many, or as a class for expanded clones.

j_call v_call cdr3_length d_call clone_size cdr3_nt cdr3_aa
TRBJ2-1 TRBV6-1 14 TRBD1 . TGTGCCAGCAGTGGACAGGGGGCTAGGTATGAGCAGTTCTTC CASSGQGARYEQFF
TRBJ2-1 TRBV5-4 15 . . TGTGCCAGCAGCCCCCGGGACACTAACTACAATGAGCAGTTCTTC CASSPRDTNYNEQFF
TRBJ1-5 TRBV19 14 . . TGTGCCAGTAGTACCCAAAGGGGCGTAAGTCTCCAGCATTTT CASSTQRGVSLQHF
TRBJ2-3 TRBV5-1 13 . few TGCGCCAGCAGCGGTAGGGGAGTAGATACGCAGTATTTT CASSGRGVDTQYF
TRBJ2-5 TRBV2 12 TRBD1 . TGTGCCAGCCAAGACAGGGGAGAGACCCAGTACTTC CASQDRGETQYF
TRBJ2-5 TRBV9 14 . . TGTGCCAGCAGCGTAGAACGAGGGGTGGAGACCCAGTACTTC CASSVERGVETQYF
TRBJ2-7 TRBV10-3 12 . . TGTGCCATCTCACCTGGGGCCTACGAGCAGTACTTC CAISPGAYEQYF
TRBJ1-4 TRBV6-5 14 TRBD1 few TGTGCCAGCAGTCCGGGACAGATTAATGAAAAACTGTTTTTT CASSPGQINEKLFF
TRBJ2-3 TRBV27 16 TRBD2 . TGTGCCAGCAGTTCCCTTAGCGGGGGTAGGACAGATACGCAGTATTTT CASSSLSGGRTDTQYF
TRBJ2-6 TRBV5-6 15 . few TGTGCCAGCAGCCGGGTGAGCTCTGGGGCCAACGTCCTGACTTTC CASSRVSSGANVLTF
TRBJ2-7 TRBV9 14 . . TGTGCCAGCAGCGTAGAGGACGGAACCTACGAGCAGTACTTC CASSVEDGTYEQYF
TRBJ1-2 TRBV28 13 . . TGTGCCAGCAGTACAGGAAGCTGGAGGGGCTACACCTTC CASSTGSWRGYTF
TRBJ2-3 TRBV29-1 15 TRBD1 few TGCAGCGTTGAACTGGACAGGGTCGGTACAGATACGCAGTATTTT CSVELDRVGTDTQYF
TRBJ2-1 TRBV5-1 15 . . TGCGCCAGCAGCCGGGCAGGGGTTGTGCAAAATGAGCAGTTCTTC CASSRAGVVQNEQFF
TRBJ2-1 TRBV9 15 . . TGTGCCAGCAGCGTAGGAGGCATAGGGTTGAATGAGCAGTTCTTC CASSVGGIGLNEQFF
TRBJ2-4 TRBV5-1 14 . . TGCGCCAGCAGCTTGGGGCAGGGCTCAAACATTCAGTACTTC CASSLGQGSNIQYF
TRBJ2-1 TRBV30 15 TRBD2 . TGTGCCTGGAGGGGGGGGACTACCCTCTACAATGAGCAGTTCTTC CAWRGGTTLYNEQFF
TRBJ2-1 TRBV30 11 . . TGTGCCTGGGTTAACCACCTAACCCTGTTCTTC CAWVNHLTLFF
TRBJ1-1 TRBV15 17 . . TGTGCCACCAGCAGAGATGAAGCGAGACAGGTGAACACTGAAGCTTTCTTT CATSRDEARQVNTEAFF
TRBJ2-1 TRBV5-1 14 TRBD1 few TGCGCCAGCAGCTTTTTCAGGGGGTACAATGAGCAGTTCTTC CASSFFRGYNEQFF
TRBJ2-7 TRBV5-1 13 . . TGCGCCAGCTCCCGGGACACACACTACGAGCAGTACTTC CASSRDTHYEQYF
TRBJ2-1 TRBV29-1 11 . . TGCAGCGTTGTAAGGAGCGTTGAGCAGTTCTTC CSVVRSVEQFF
TRBJ1-1 TRBV29-1 13 TRBD1 . TGCAGCGTTGAAGCCCAGGGGGGGACTGAAGCTTTCTTT CSVEAQGGTEAFF
TRBJ2-7 TRBV15 14 . . TGTGCCACCAGCAGAGATAGGCTAGGCTACGAGCAGTACTTC CATSRDRLGYEQYF